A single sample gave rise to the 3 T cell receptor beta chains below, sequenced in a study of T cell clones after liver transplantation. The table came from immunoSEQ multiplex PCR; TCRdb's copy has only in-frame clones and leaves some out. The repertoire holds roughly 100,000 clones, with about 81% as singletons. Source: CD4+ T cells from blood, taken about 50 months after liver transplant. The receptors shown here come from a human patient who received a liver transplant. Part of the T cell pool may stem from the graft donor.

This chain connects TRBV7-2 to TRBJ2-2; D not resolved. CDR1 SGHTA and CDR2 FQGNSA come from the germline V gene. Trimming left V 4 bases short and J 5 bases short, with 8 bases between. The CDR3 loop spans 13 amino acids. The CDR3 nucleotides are TGTGCCAGCAGCTCGCAAGAGACCGGGGAGCTGTTTTTT. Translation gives CASSSQETGELFF.

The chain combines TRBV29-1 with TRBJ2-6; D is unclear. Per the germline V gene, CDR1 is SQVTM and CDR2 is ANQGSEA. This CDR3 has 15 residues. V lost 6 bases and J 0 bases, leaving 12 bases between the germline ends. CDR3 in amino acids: CSVKGSVSGANVLTF. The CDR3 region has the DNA TGCAGCGTGAAGGGTTCAGTCTCTGGGGCCAACGTCCTGACTTTC.

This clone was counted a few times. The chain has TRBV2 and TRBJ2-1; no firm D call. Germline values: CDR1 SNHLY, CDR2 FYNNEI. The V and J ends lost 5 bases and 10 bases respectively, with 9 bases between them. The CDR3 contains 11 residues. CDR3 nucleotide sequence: TGTGCCAGCAGTACAAGAACGGAGCAGTTCTTC. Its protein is CASSTRTEQFF.